These 17 T cell receptor beta chains originate from one sample sequenced in a study of T cell repertoires in cytomegalovirus infection. Using its own MiXCR run on the reads, TCRdb lists one record per CDR3 protein. The table includes 200,000 to 250,000 distinct CDR3 sequences, 38% detected once. Their antigens are not known. Sequenced material: CD8+ T cells from cultured PBMCs, taken from culture after CMV antigen stimulation. Receptors were obtained from a human donor in good health (CMV status not recorded). Some clones in this sample may be carry-over from other donors' samples.

The chain combines TRBV7-9 with TRBJ2-5; a possible D gene is TRBD2 (6 bases). The CDR3 runs to 16 residues. Trimming pared 0 bases from V and 2 bases from J, leaving 13 bases between. Looked up from germline, CDR1 is SEHNR and CDR2 is FQNEAQ (reference sequence). This CDR3 reads CASSLAQGGVQETQYF. Written as DNA, the CDR3 is TGTGCCAGCAGCTTAGCGCAAGGAGGGGTGCAAGAGACCCAGTACTTC.

This clonotype occurred many times. The chain links TRBV7-9 to TRBJ2-5; D possibly uses TRBD1 or TRBD2 (5 bases each). Germline assignment: CDR1 SEHNR and CDR2 FQNEAQ (reference sequence). CDR3 length: 14 residues. V lost 5 bases and J lost 2, with 12 bases in between. CDR3 protein: CASSPPWGQETQYF. The CDR3 region has the DNA TGTGCCAGCAGCCCGCCGTGGGGGCAAGAGACCCAGTACTTC.

This sequence joins TRBV15 and TRBJ2-3; D is perhaps TRBD1 (5 bases). Germline V lookup: CDR1 LNHNV, CDR2 YYDKDF (reference sequence). The CDR3 consists of 15 residues. V lost 6 bases, J lost 0 bases, and 13 bases lay in between. The CDR3 DNA follows: TGTGCCACCAGAAGTCCAGGGTCGAGCACAGATACGCAGTATTTT. The encoded protein is CATRSPGSSTDTQYF.

This clonotype has only a few counts. The rearrangement uses TRBV6-6 and TRBJ2-7, with D perhaps matching TRBD1 or TRBD2 (5 bases each). Trimming took off 6 bases at V and 3 bases at J, with 18 bases between the two ends. CDR1 and CDR2 from the germline V gene are MNHNY and SVGAGI (reference sequence). The CDR3 is made up of 15 amino acids. The CDR3 reads CASRTGTSAHYEQYF. The DNA of the CDR3 is TGTGCCAGCAGGACCGGGACCTCCGCCCACTACGAGCAGTACTTC.

The genes are TRBV7-2 and TRBJ1-5; weak D call: TRBD1 (5 bases). CDR1 SGHTA and CDR2 FQGNSA come from the germline V gene. Trimming removed 3 bases at V and 2 bases at J, with 8 bases between. This CDR3 contains 14 residues. This CDR3 is CASSFQGGNQPQHF. CDR3 nucleotides: TGTGCCAGCAGCTTCCAGGGAGGCAATCAGCCCCAGCATTTT.

This clonotype was seen only a few times. J is TRBJ2-1 and V is TRBV7-8; weak D call: TRBD2 (7 bases). V lost 4 bases to trimming and J lost 2 bases, with 18 bases between them. Germline loops: CDR1 SGHVS, CDR2 FQNEAQ. The CDR3 has 17 residues. In DNA, the CDR3 is TGTGCCAGCAGCTCCCAGCTTGGGGGGGGCCCCTACAATGAGCAGTTCTTC. Its translation: CASSSQLGGGPYNEQFF.

The chain combines TRBV6-6 with TRBJ1-1; weak D call: TRBD1 (6 bases). Germline assignment: CDR1 MNHNY and CDR2 SVGAGI (reference sequence). V was trimmed by 6 bases and J by 7 bases, leaving 15 bases between them. The CDR3 length is 13 residues. The CDR3 here is CASRYRVEDEAFF. For the CDR3, the DNA is TGTGCCAGCAGATACAGGGTTGAGGATGAAGCTTTCTTT.

V and J are TRBV11-2 and TRBJ2-2, with 12 bases identical to TRBD1. Germline V lookup: CDR1 SGHAT, CDR2 FQNNGV. The ends lost 5 bases at V and 7 bases at J; junction bases unmatched: 5. This CDR3 has 15 residues. CDR3 nucleotide sequence: TGTGCCAGCAGCCGGGGACAGGGGGCCTTCGGGGAGCTGTTTTTT. Translated, it gives CASSRGQGAFGELFF.

This sequence joins TRBV19 and TRBJ1-1; D might be TRBD1 (5 bases). Trimming removed 1 base at V and 1 base at J, with 10 bases between. The CDR3 runs 15 residues. CDR1 LNHDA and CDR2 SQIVND come from the germline V gene (reference sequence). Here the CDR3 reads CASSIGSGGNTEAFF. The CDR3 coding sequence is TGTGCCAGTAGTATAGGGTCCGGGGGGAACACTGAAGCTTTCTTT.

This chain joins TRBV12-5 and TRBJ2-2; 9 bases agree with TRBD2. Trimming at V came to 0 bases and at J to 4 bases, leaving 0 bases not matched to a gene. This CDR3 comprises 15 residues. Germline assignment: CDR1 LGHNT and CDR2 FRNRAP. The chain's CDR3 is CASGLVSGGTGELFF. The CDR3 nucleotides read TGTGCTAGTGGTTTGGTTAGCGGGGGCACCGGGGAGCTGTTTTTT. The whole variable domain, remainder taken from reference TRBV12-5 and TRBJ2-2, is DARVTQTPRHKVTEMGQEVTMRCQPILGHNTVFWYRQTMMQGLELLAYFRNRAPLDDSGMPKDRFSAEMPDATLATLKIQPSEPRDSAVYFCASGLVSGGTGELFFGEGSRLTVL.

This chain joins TRBV11-2 and TRBJ2-7; 11 nucleotides match TRBD1. Per germline, CDR1 SGHAT and CDR2 FQNNGV. CDR3 length: 14 amino acids. V trimming: 3 bases; J trimming: 5 bases; junction bases outside the gene matches: 3. The CDR3 coding sequence is TGTGCCAGCAGCTTCGGGACAGGGGGAAACGAGCAGTACTTC. Translation gives CASSFGTGGNEQYF.

This chain joins TRBV4-2 and TRBJ2-3; weak D call: TRBD2 (5 bases). Germline loops: CDR1 LGHNA, CDR2 YNFKEQ. The V end was cut by 0 bases, the J end by 1 base, with 11 bases between. This CDR3 is 16 amino acids long. CDR3 DNA: TGTGCCAGCAGCCAAGATTTTAGCGTGCGCACAGATACGCAGTATTTT. It encodes CASSQDFSVRTDTQYF.

This clonotype was counted a few times. The chain recombines TRBV7-6 with TRBJ2-7; D unclear. Germline-derived CDR1 and CDR2 are SGHVS and FNYEAQ. The CDR3 covers 13 residues. With 8 bases removed from V and 7 bases from J, the gap between germline ends came to 18 bases. CDR3 amino acids: CASSLQRHNEQYF. Written as DNA, the CDR3 is TGTGCCAGCTCTCTACAAAGACATAATGAGCAGTACTTC. The entire variable domain, with the rest obtained from reference TRBV7-6 and TRBJ2-7, is as follows: GAGVSQSPRYKVTKRGQDVALRCDPISGHVSLYWYRQALGQGPEFLTYFNYEAQQDKSGLPNDRFSAERPEGSISTLTIQRTEQRDSAMYRCASSLQRHNEQYFGPGTRLTVT.

The rearrangement joins TRBV10-3 to TRBJ2-3; a weak D match, TRBD2 (5 bases). The CDR3 runs to 13 residues. Germline CDR1 ENHRY, CDR2 SYGVKD. V was shortened by 10 bases and J by 0 bases, with 11 bases between the two germline ends. CDR3 amino acids: CATEGTSTDTQYF. The CDR3 DNA follows: TGTGCCACCGAGGGTACTAGCACAGATACGCAGTATTTT.

This clonotype has more than one count but fewer than ten. The chain recombines TRBV27 with TRBJ2-1; 7 bases map to TRBD2. The CDR3 is 15 amino acids. Looked up from germline, CDR1 is MNHEY and CDR2 is SMNVEV (reference sequence). V lost 7 bases, J lost 4 bases, and 10 bases stayed unmatched. The chain's CDR3 is CASTDDSGSYNEQFF. The DNA for the CDR3 is TGTGCCAGCACCGACGATAGCGGGTCATACAATGAGCAGTTCTTC.

The V call is TRBV20-1, the J call TRBJ2-7; 9 bases are shared with TRBD1. V trimming: 1 base; J trimming: 6 bases; junction bases outside the gene matches: 10. Germline V gene lookup returns CDR1 DFQATT and CDR2 SNEGSKA (reference sequence). CDR3 length: 15 residues. CDR3 sequence: CSARGTGDRVREQYF. CDR3 in DNA: TGCAGTGCTAGAGGGACAGGGGACAGGGTTCGCGAGCAGTACTTC.

As for this clonotype: Because the CDR3 is missing its conserved closing phenylalanine or tryptophan, this is likely a read error. The limits of the CDR3 on the DNA are not certain, so only TCRdb's listed CDR3 is given. CDR3 in amino acids: CASSTGPYRHNEQLL. The V and J genes are TRBV7-6 and TRBJ2-1; the DNA was not used to check the table's D call, TRBD2. The CDR3 extends over 15 residues, inclusive of both ends. From germline, CDR1 is SGHVS and CDR2 FNYEAQ.